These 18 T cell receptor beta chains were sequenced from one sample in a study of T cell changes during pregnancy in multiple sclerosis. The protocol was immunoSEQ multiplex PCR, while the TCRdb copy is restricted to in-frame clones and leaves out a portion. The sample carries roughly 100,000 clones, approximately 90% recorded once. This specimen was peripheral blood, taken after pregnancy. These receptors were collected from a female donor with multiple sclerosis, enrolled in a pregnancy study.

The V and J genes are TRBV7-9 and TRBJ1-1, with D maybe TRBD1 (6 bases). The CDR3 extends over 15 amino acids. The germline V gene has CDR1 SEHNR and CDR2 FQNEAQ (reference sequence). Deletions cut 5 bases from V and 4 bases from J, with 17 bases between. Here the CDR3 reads CASSPSRGGGTEAFF. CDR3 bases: TGTGCCAGCAGCCCCTCTCGGGGAGGGGGCACTGAAGCTTTCTTT.

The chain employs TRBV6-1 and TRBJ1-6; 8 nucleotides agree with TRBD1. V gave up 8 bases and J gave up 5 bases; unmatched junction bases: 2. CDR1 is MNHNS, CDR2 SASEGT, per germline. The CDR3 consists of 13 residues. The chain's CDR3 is CASGTGDNSPLHF. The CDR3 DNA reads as TGTGCCAGCGGGACAGGTGATAATTCACCCCTCCACTTT.

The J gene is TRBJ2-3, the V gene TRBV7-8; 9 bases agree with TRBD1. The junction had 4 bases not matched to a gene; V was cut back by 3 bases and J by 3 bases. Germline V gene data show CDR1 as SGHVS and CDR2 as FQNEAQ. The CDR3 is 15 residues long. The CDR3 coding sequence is TGTGCCAGCAGCTTGGACAGGGGTAGGACAGATACGCAGTATTTT. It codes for CASSLDRGRTDTQYF.

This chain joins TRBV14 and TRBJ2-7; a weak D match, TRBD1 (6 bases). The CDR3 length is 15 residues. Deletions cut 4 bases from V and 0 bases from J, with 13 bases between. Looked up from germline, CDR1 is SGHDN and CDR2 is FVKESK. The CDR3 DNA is TGTGCCAGCAGCCTTCCAGGGGAGAGCTCCTACGAGCAGTACTTC. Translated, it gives CASSLPGESSYEQYF.

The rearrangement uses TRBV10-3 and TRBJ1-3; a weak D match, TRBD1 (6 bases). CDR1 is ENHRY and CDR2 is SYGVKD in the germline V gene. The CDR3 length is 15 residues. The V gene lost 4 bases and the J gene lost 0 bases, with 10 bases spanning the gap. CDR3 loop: CAISAGVVSGNTIYF. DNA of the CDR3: TGTGCCATCAGTGCAGGGGTCGTCTCTGGAAACACCATATATTTT.

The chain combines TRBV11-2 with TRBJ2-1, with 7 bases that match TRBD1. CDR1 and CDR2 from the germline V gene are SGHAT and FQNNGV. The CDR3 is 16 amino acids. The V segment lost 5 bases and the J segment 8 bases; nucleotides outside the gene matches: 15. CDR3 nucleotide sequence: TGTGCCAGCAGCACGCCCCGGGGACAGTCCCAGGATGAGCAGTTCTTC. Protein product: CASSTPRGQSQDEQFF.

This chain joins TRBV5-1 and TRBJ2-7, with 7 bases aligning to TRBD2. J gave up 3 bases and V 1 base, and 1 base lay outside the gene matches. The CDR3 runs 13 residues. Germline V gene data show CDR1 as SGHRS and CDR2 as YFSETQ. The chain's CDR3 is CASSLWTSYEQYF. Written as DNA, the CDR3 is TGCGCCAGCAGCTTGTGGACTAGCTACGAGCAGTACTTC.

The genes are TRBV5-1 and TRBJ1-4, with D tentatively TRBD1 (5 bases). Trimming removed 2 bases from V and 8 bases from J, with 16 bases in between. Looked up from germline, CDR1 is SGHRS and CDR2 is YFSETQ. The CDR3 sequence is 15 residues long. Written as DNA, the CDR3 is TGCGCCAGCAGCTTTCAGGGAATCCAGGGAGAAAAACTGTTTTTT. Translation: CASSFQGIQGEKLFF.

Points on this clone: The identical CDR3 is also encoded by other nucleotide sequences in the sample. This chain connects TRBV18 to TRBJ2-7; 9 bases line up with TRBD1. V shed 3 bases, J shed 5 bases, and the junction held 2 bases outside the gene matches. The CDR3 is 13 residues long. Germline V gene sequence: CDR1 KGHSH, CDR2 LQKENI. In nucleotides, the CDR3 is TGTGCCAGCTCACCTGGACAGGGGAACGAGCAGTACTTC. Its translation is CASSPGQGNEQYF.

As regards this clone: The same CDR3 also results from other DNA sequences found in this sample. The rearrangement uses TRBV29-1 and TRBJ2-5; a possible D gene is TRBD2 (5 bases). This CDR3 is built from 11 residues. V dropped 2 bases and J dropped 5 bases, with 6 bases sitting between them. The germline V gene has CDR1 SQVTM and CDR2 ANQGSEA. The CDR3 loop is CSVERGETQYF. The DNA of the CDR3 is TGCAGCGTTGAACGAGGGGAGACCCAGTACTTC.

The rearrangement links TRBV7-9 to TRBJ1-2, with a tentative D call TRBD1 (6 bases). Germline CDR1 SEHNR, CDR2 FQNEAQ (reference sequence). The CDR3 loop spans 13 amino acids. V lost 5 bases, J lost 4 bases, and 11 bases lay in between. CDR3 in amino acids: CASSKGQTYGYTF. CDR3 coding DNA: TGTGCCAGCAGCAAGGGACAAACCTATGGCTACACCTTC.

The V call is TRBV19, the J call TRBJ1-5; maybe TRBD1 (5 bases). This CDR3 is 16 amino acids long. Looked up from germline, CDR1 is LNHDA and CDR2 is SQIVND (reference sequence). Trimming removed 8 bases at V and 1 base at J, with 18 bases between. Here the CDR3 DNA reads TGTGCCAGTCTTGATCTGGGGGGAGGAAGCAATCAGCCCCAGCATTTT. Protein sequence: CASLDLGGGSNQPQHF.

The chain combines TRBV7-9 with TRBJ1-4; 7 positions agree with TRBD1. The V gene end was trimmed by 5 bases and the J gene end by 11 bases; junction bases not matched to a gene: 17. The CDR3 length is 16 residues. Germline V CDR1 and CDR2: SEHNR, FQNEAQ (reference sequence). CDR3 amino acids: CASSPPAGTDGGKLFF. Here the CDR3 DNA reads TGTGCCAGCAGCCCACCGGCCGGGACAGATGGGGGTAAACTGTTTTTT.

The CDR3 loop reads CASSAGQGVYEQYF. DNA of the CDR3: TGTGCCAGCAGCGCTGGACAGGGGGTCTACGAGCAGTACTTC. The V and J genes are TRBV9 and TRBJ2-7, with 10 positions matching TRBD1. The CDR3 spans 14 residues. Germline CDR1 is SGDLS and CDR2 is YYNGEE. The J segment lost 3 bases and the V segment lost 3 bases, leaving 3 bases of the junction unmatched.

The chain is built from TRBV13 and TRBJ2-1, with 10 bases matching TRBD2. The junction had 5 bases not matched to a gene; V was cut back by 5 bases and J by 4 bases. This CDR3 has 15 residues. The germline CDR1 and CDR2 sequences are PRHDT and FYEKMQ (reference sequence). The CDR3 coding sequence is TGTGCCAGCAGCACAAGCGGGGGGGCTTACAATGAGCAGTTCTTC. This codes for CASSTSGGAYNEQFF.

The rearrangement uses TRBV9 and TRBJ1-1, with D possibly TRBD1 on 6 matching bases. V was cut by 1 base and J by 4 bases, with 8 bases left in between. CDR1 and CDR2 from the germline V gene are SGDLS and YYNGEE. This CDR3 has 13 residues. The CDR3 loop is CASSVQGFTEAFF. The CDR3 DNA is TGTGCCAGCAGCGTACAGGGGTTCACTGAAGCTTTCTTT.

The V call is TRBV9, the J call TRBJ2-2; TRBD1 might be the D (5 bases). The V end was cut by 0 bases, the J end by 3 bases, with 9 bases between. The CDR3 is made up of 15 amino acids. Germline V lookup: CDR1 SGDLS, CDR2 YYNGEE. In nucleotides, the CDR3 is TGTGCCAGCAGCGTAGAGGTGACAGACACCGGGGAGCTGTTTTTT. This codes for CASSVEVTDTGELFF.

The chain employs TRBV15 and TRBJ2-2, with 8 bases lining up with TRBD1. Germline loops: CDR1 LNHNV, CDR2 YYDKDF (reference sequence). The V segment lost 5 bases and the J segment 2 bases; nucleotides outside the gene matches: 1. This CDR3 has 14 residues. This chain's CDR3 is CATSQGANTGELFF. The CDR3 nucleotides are TGTGCCACCAGCCAGGGGGCCAACACCGGGGAGCTGTTTTTT.